These T cell receptor beta chains were read from a single sample in a study of T cell repertoires in cytomegalovirus infection. One entry per CDR3 protein, called by TCRdb with MiXCR from the reads. Counted here are 250,000 to 300,000 distinct CDR3 sequences, about 25% occurring once; the ten biggest clones make up more than 11%. The source material was PBMCs. The receptor set was obtained from a human donor in good health (CMV status not recorded). Some clones in this sample may be carry-over from other donors' samples. Both conserved end residues are part of each CDR3. The D gene is left open where the match is weak. Expanded clones get a size class; other rows say once, few or many, or leave the size out.

V gene,clone size,J gene,D gene,CDR3 DNA,CDR3 protein
TRBV3-1,many,TRBJ2-1,TRBD1,TGTGCCAGCAGCCCCCGGGACAGTAACAATGAGCAGTTCTTC,CASSPRDSNNEQFF
TRBV10-1,-,TRBJ2-1,TRBD2,TGCGCCAGCAGTGATATCACTAGCGGGTCCCACAATGAGCAGTTCTTC,CASSDITSGSHNEQFF
TRBV12-3/TRBV12-4,-,TRBJ1-2,-,TGTGCCAGCAGGATACGGGCTAACTATGGCTACACCTTC,CASRIRANYGYTF
TRBV5-6,-,TRBJ2-1,-,TGTGCCAGCAGCTTAGGGCAGAGGGGGCAGTTCTTC,CASSLGQRGQFF
TRBV7-2,many,TRBJ1-2,-,TGTGCCAGCAGCCCCCCGGGCGCATGGGGTGGCTACACCTTC,CASSPPGAWGGYTF
TRBV27,-,TRBJ2-7,-,TGTGCCAGCAGTTTCAACGGTGAGTCGGTCTCCTACGAGCAGTACTTC,CASSFNGESVSYEQYF
TRBV7-2,many,TRBJ2-1,-,TGTGCCAGCAGCTTAGGGCTAGCCTCCTACAATGAGCAGTTCTTC,CASSLGLASYNEQFF
TRBV7-2,many,TRBJ1-5,-,TGTGCCAGCAGCGGCGAGGGGGGTGCCAATCAGCCCCAGCATTTT,CASSGEGGANQPQHF
TRBV7-8,-,TRBJ2-3,TRBD2,TGTGCCAGCAGCTTTCTAGCGGGAGCCCTCACAGATACGCAGTATTTT,CASSFLAGALTDTQYF
TRBV5-4,-,TRBJ2-1,-,TGTGCCAGCAGCTTGGGGGCAAACAGTGAGCAGTTCTTC,CASSLGANSEQFF
TRBV7-8,many,TRBJ2-3,TRBD2,TGTGCCAGCAGCCCCCAAGCGGGAGGGCCTACAGATACGCAGTATTTT,CASSPQAGGPTDTQYF
TRBV7-2,-,TRBJ1-2,TRBD1,TGTGCCAGCAGCCCCACGGGACAGGGTTACTATGGCTACACCTTC,CASSPTGQGYYGYTF
TRBV7-9,many,TRBJ1-6,-,TGTGCCAGCAGCTTGATCAGGGAGAGAGCCACCCTCCACTTT,CASSLIRERATLHF
TRBV20-1,few,TRBJ2-5,TRBD2,TGCAGTGCTACCCCGGGGGGGTCGGAGACCCAGTACTTC,CSATPGGSETQYF
TRBV7-3,many,TRBJ2-3,TRBD1,TGTGCCAGCAGCCTTTCGACAGGGGACACGCAGTATTTT,CASSLSTGDTQYF
TRBV10-3,-,TRBJ2-1,TRBD2,TGTGCCATCAGTCAGGATAGCGGGAACTCCTACAATGAGCAGTTCTTC,CAISQDSGNSYNEQFF
TRBV7-8,many,TRBJ2-2,TRBD2,TGTGCCAGCAGCTTAGTGCTAGCGGGAGCCACCGGGGAGCTGTTTTTT,CASSLVLAGATGELFF
TRBV6-1,many,TRBJ1-1,TRBD1,TGTGCCAGCAGCAATACACTCCGGGGGACAGGGGTCACTGAAGCTTTCTTT,CASSNTLRGTGVTEAFF
TRBV9,-,TRBJ1-1,TRBD1,TGTGCCAGCAGCGTCCACCCGGGACAGGGGGGAACTGAAGCTTTCTTT,CASSVHPGQGGTEAFF
TRBV19,-,TRBJ2-1,-,TGTGCCAGTAGTCCGGCTTACAATAAGCAGTTCTTC,CASSPAYNKQFF
TRBV28,few,TRBJ2-7,-,TGTGCCAGCAGTTTCTTATATGGCGAGCAGTACTTC,CASSFLYGEQYF
TRBV2,-,TRBJ2-1,-,TGTGCCAGCAGTGATTGGGGGGCAGGCTACAATGAGCAGTTCTTC,CASSDWGAGYNEQFF
TRBV20-1,-,TRBJ1-2,-,TGCAGTGCTAGAGAGGGACGGAGCTACACCTTC,CSAREGRSYTF
TRBV12-3/TRBV12-4,many,TRBJ1-1,TRBD1,TGTGCCAGCAGCAGGACAGGGGCGAGCACTGAAGCTTTCTTT,CASSRTGASTEAFF
TRBV5-8,-,TRBJ2-7,-,TGTGCCAGCAGTGCTGATGGCCACAGCTCCTACGAGCAGTACTTC,CASSADGHSSYEQYF
TRBV11-2,-,TRBJ2-7,TRBD1,TGTGCCAGCAGCTTAGTTGGGACAGGGGGCTCATGGGAGCAGTACTTC,CASSLVGTGGSWEQYF
TRBV28,-,TRBJ2-3,TRBD2,TGTGCTTGGACTAGCGGGATCAGCACAGATACGCAGTATTTT,CAWTSGISTDTQYF
TRBV7-9,-,TRBJ1-1,TRBD1,TGTGCCAGCAGCTCAGACAGGGGAAGGTCTGAAGCTTTCTTT,CASSSDRGRSEAFF